This T cell receptor beta chain was documented in a study of T cells and Merkel cell carcinoma outcomes. Profiled with immunoSEQ multiplex PCR; TCRdb holds only in-frame clones, not every one. This sample has 15,000 to 17,000 clones; roughly 76% occur once, and the top ten carry 9%. Trimming took off 9 bases at V and 3 bases at J, with 15 bases between the two ends. Germline CDR1 and CDR2: MNHEY and SMNVEV (reference sequence). CDR3 length equals 13 residues. Notes on the study in general: Repertoire plus T-cell density reportedly predicted Merkel cell carcinoma outcomes.

About this clone: What it binds is unknown.

J is TRBJ2-7 and V is TRBV27, with D unresolved. The TCR comes from a human donor with Merkel cell carcinoma. The specimen sequenced was tumor tissue from Merkel cell carcinoma. CDR3 sequence reads: CASSRFANYEQYF. The DNA of the CDR3 is TGTGCCAGTAGCAGATTCGCGAACTACGAGCAGTACTTC.